Below are 2 T cell receptor beta chains sequenced from a single sample in a study of T-cell memory formation after mild COVID-19. One entry per CDR3 protein results from TCRdb running MiXCR on the 5' RACE reads. The sample lists around 320,000 distinct CDR3 sequences, less than 20% occurring once. The sequencing input was PBMCs or a T cell subset sorted from them (not recorded which). These receptors came from a man aged 18-30 years who had mild COVID-19 (a few samples of this study predate the infection). Cell type and time point are not known.

This chain connects TRBV28 to TRBJ1-1; D uncertain. Trimming removed 2 bases at V and 1 base at J, with 8 bases between. CDR3 size: 14 residues. Germline V gene lookup returns CDR1 MDHEN and CDR2 SYDVKM. CDR3 bases: TGTGCCAGCAGTTTACCTCACTGGAACACTGAAGCTTTCTTT. Protein product: CASSLPHWNTEAFF.

This sequence joins TRBV4-2 and TRBJ2-2, with D possibly TRBD2 on 5 matching bases. Deletions cut 0 bases from V and 0 bases from J, with 14 bases between. This CDR3 is built from 18 residues. Germline CDR1 and CDR2: LGHNA and YNFKEQ. The DNA for the CDR3 is TGTGCCAGCAGCCAAGATCTCGCTACTAGAACGAACACCGGGGAGCTGTTTTTT. It is translated as CASSQDLATRTNTGELFF.